One and the same sample provided the 30 T cell receptor beta chains below, sequenced in a study of control samples from healthy donors and cancer patients. Assay used: immunoSEQ multiplex PCR; TCRdb lists only in-frame clones, some missing. The data show about 130,000 clones, with less than 95% seen just once and 3.6% held by the top ten. Sequencing was carried out using blood. The receptors originated from a man aged 30-40 years in good health.

This clone has a single count. The chain employs TRBV6-5 and TRBJ2-1; TRBD2 matches at 8 bases. The length of the CDR3 is 15 residues. Trimming cost V 5 bases and J 12 bases; bases outside gene matches: 15. Germline CDR1 MNHEY, CDR2 SVGAGI. Here the CDR3 DNA reads TGTGCCAGCAGTCTTTTCAGGGAGGGACTAGGGACGCAGTTCTTC. Its protein is CASSLFREGLGTQFF.

The chain uses TRBV18 and TRBJ1-3; D is uncertain. CDR1 is KGHSH, CDR2 LQKENI, per germline. V was shortened by 6 bases and J by 1 base, with 10 bases between the two germline ends. The CDR3 is 14 residues long. CDR3 nucleotide sequence: TGTGCCAGCTCTCAGCCGGGTTCTGGAAACACCATATATTTT. It yields the protein CASSQPGSGNTIYF.

The chain employs TRBV19 and TRBJ1-5; D remains unclear. The CDR3 is made up of 12 amino acids. V dropped 4 bases and J dropped 11 bases, with 12 bases sitting between them. Germline assignment: CDR1 LNHDA and CDR2 SQIVND (reference sequence). CDR3 protein: CASSNIKMAQHF. CDR3 nucleotides: TGTGCCAGTAGTAACATAAAGATGGCCCAGCATTTT.

The V call is TRBV7-2, the J call TRBJ2-7, with a weak D call TRBD1 (5 bases). The germline V gene encodes CDR1 SGHTA and CDR2 FQGNSA. V was trimmed by 4 bases and J by 4 bases, leaving 11 bases between them. This CDR3 contains 13 residues. This CDR3 is CASSWGVSYEQYF. CDR3 DNA sequence: TGTGCCAGCAGCTGGGGCGTCTCGTACGAGCAGTACTTC.

This chain links TRBV7-9 with TRBJ1-6; 10 bases are shared with TRBD1. Germline trimming cut 5 bases from V and 8 bases from J; bases unmatched to any gene: 3. The CDR3 consists of 14 residues. CDR1 SEHNR and CDR2 FQNEAQ come from the germline V gene (reference sequence). DNA for the CDR3: TGTGCCAGCAGCCAGACAGGGGGCGATTCACCCCTCCACTTT. Protein product: CASSQTGGDSPLHF.

The chain links TRBV15 to TRBJ1-1; 7 bases match TRBD1. Germline values: CDR1 LNHNV, CDR2 YYDKDF (reference sequence). CDR3 length: 15 amino acids. Germline trimming cut 5 bases from V and 3 bases from J; bases unmatched to any gene: 9. CDR3 protein: CATSPGGSRDTEAFF. CDR3 coding DNA: TGTGCCACCAGCCCAGGGGGGAGCAGGGACACTGAAGCTTTCTTT.

This chain joins TRBV7-8 and TRBJ2-6; D call uncertain. The V and J ends lost 1 base and 0 bases respectively, with 7 bases between them. The CDR3 is made up of 16 amino acids. CDR1 is SGHVS, CDR2 FQNEAQ, per germline. The CDR3 nucleotides read TGTGCCAGCAGCTTAGTTGTGGCCTCTGGGGCCAACGTCCTGACTTTC. Translation: CASSLVVASGANVLTF.

V is TRBV5-5 and J is TRBJ1-1; D perhaps matches TRBD1 (5 bases). The V end was cut by 0 bases, the J end by 3 bases, with 9 bases between. This CDR3 contains 14 residues. From germline, CDR1 is SGHKS and CDR2 YYEKEE (reference sequence). The CDR3 loop reads CASSLDGGYTEAFF. CDR3 sequence (DNA): TGTGCCAGCAGCTTGGACGGGGGATACACTGAAGCTTTCTTT.

This rearrangement joins TRBV10-3 to TRBJ2-7, with 8 bases lining up with TRBD1. The CDR3 is 15 amino acids. J gave up 4 bases and V 2 bases, and 7 bases lay outside the gene matches. CDR1 and CDR2 from the germline V gene are ENHRY and SYGVKD. The CDR3 nucleotides are TGTGCCATCAGTGAGATGGACAGGGTTGTTTACGAGCAGTACTTC. This encodes CAISEMDRVVYEQYF.

V gene TRBV15 combines with J gene TRBJ1-4, with D uncertain. The length of the CDR3 is 11 residues. Trimming removed 1 base from V and 7 bases from J, with 1 base in between. CDR1 is LNHNV and CDR2 is YYDKDF in the germline V gene (reference sequence). CDR3 coding DNA: TGTGCCACCAGCAGAGGTGAAAAACTGTTTTTT. It is translated as CATSRGEKLFF.

The V and J genes are TRBV14 and TRBJ1-1, with a tentative D call TRBD1 (5 bases). Trimming removed 4 bases from V and 5 bases from J, with 17 bases in between. Per the germline V gene, CDR1 is SGHDN and CDR2 is FVKESK. The CDR3 contains 15 residues. The CDR3 protein is CASSPPGTRGTEAFF. CDR3 nucleotide sequence: TGTGCCAGCAGCCCCCCCGGGACCCGGGGAACTGAAGCTTTCTTT.

The V and J genes are TRBV18 and TRBJ2-7; the D gene is possibly TRBD1 (6 bases). V lost 3 bases, J lost 0 bases, and 15 bases lay in between. Germline V lookup: CDR1 KGHSH, CDR2 LQKENI. This CDR3 spans 16 amino acids. The CDR3 nucleotides are TGTGCCAGCTCACCGCGGTTTGACAGGAGCTCCTACGAGCAGTACTTC. This gives the protein CASSPRFDRSSYEQYF.

This sequence joins TRBV10-3 and TRBJ2-7, with TRBD1 matching 10 bases. The CDR3 has 13 amino acids. From germline, CDR1 is ENHRY and CDR2 SYGVKD. V lost 4 bases to trimming and J lost 5 bases; unmatched junction nucleotides: 2. The CDR3 reads CAISGQGADEQYF. CDR3 nucleotide sequence: TGTGCCATCAGTGGACAGGGGGCGGACGAGCAGTACTTC.

The chain joins TRBV5-6 to TRBJ2-2; weak D call: TRBD1 (6 bases). The CDR3 loop spans 17 amino acids. Deletions cut 0 bases from V and 7 bases from J, with 19 bases between. Germline CDR1 reads SGHDT; CDR2 reads YYEEEE. The CDR3 nucleotides are TGTGCCAGCAGCTTGGACGCAGGGGTGGTTTCGGGCGGGGAGCTGTTTTTT. Encoded protein: CASSLDAGVVSGGELFF.

The rearrangement links TRBV9 to TRBJ1-5; TRBD1 might be the D (6 bases). V was trimmed by 3 bases and J by 7 bases, leaving 14 bases between them. Germline loops: CDR1 SGDLS, CDR2 YYNGEE. The CDR3 is 14 amino acids. The CDR3 here is CASSATGLSQPQHF. The DNA for the CDR3 is TGTGCCAGCAGCGCAACAGGGCTGTCGCAGCCCCAGCATTTT.

The chain joins TRBV25-1 to TRBJ2-3, with D perhaps TRBD1 (6 bases). The CDR3 consists of 14 residues. CDR1 and CDR2 from the germline V gene are MGHDK and SYGVNS. The ends were cut back, 3 bases at V and 3 bases at J, with 10 bases in the middle. CDR3 coding DNA: TGTGCCAGCAGTGATACAGGGTATACAGATACGCAGTATTTT. Its translation: CASSDTGYTDTQYF.

The rearrangement links TRBV28 to TRBJ1-1; 9 bases line up with TRBD1. The CDR3 spans 15 residues. The trim removed 11 bases at V and 4 bases at J, leaving 14 bases unmatched. The germline V gene has CDR1 MDHEN and CDR2 SYDVKM. The CDR3 DNA reads as TGTGCCGCCCCACCCCCGACAGGGGGAGGCACTGAAGCTTTCTTT. It is translated as CAAPPPTGGGTEAFF.

The chain recombines TRBV3-1 (or the pseudogene TRBV3-2) with TRBJ2-3; D possibly corresponds to TRBD1 (6 bases). CDR1 is LGHDT and CDR2 is YNNKEL in the germline V gene (reference sequence). Trimming shortened V by 3 bases and J by 3 bases, and 7 bases separated the two germline ends. The CDR3 is 13 residues long. This CDR3 is CASSQRGTDTQYF. In nucleotides, the CDR3 is TGTGCCAGCAGCCAGAGGGGGACAGATACGCAGTATTTT.

The chain is built from TRBV7-8 and TRBJ1-5, with D uncertain. This CDR3 has 12 residues. V lost 2 bases, J lost 7 bases, and 6 bases lay in between. Germline CDR1 reads SGHVS; CDR2 reads FQNEAQ. This CDR3 reads CASSLIPQPQHF. DNA of the CDR3: TGTGCCAGCAGCTTAATCCCCCAGCCCCAGCATTTT.

The chain joins TRBV19 to TRBJ2-3; tentatively, D is TRBD1 (5 bases). CDR1 is LNHDA and CDR2 is SQIVND in the germline V gene (reference sequence). There are 14 residues in the CDR3. Trimming pared 8 bases from V and 3 bases from J, leaving 15 bases between. CDR3 in amino acids: CASSLQVSTDTQYF. The CDR3 DNA reads as TGTGCCAGTTCGCTACAGGTGTCTACAGATACGCAGTATTTT.

The V and J genes are TRBV5-6 and TRBJ2-7; D not certain. In germline, CDR1 is SGHDT, CDR2 YYEEEE. This CDR3 is 14 amino acids long. V was shortened by 1 base and J by 6 bases, with 14 bases between the two germline ends. The CDR3 sequence is CASSLFGQIGEQYF. CDR3 in DNA: TGTGCCAGCAGCTTGTTCGGGCAGATTGGCGAGCAGTACTTC. Variable domain in full (rest from reference TRBV5-6 and TRBJ2-7): DAGVTQSPTHLIKTRGQQVTLRCSPKSGHDTVSWYQQALGQGPQFIFQYYEEEERQRGNFPDRFSGHQFPNYSSELNVNALLLGDSALYLCASSLFGQIGEQYFGPGTRLTVT.

This chain links TRBV27 with TRBJ1-2, with D possibly matching TRBD1 (5 bases). Trimming removed 2 bases at V and 4 bases at J, with 11 bases between. This CDR3 contains 14 residues. In germline, CDR1 is MNHEY, CDR2 SMNVEV (reference sequence). CDR3 DNA: TGTGCCAGCAGTTTACAGCAGGGAACCTATGGCTACACCTTC. Translating it yields CASSLQQGTYGYTF.

This chain uses TRBV7-2 with TRBJ2-3, with D possibly TRBD2 on 5 matching bases. The CDR3 is made up of 15 amino acids. V lost 1 base, J lost 2 bases, and 10 bases lay in between. Germline V gives CDR1 SGHTA, CDR2 FQGNSA. Written as DNA, the CDR3 is TGTGCCAGCAGCTTAGGGCGGGCCAACACAGATACGCAGTATTTT. Translation gives CASSLGRANTDTQYF.

The chain combines TRBV10-3 with TRBJ1-6, with D tentatively TRBD1 (5 bases). The CDR3 spans 15 residues. Trimming removed 1 base from V and 6 bases from J, with 10 bases in between. CDR1 is ENHRY and CDR2 is SYGVKD in the germline V gene. The CDR3 loop reads CAISEWDGPNSPLHF. CDR3 DNA: TGTGCCATCAGTGAGTGGGACGGACCTAATTCACCCCTCCACTTT.

V and J are TRBV25-1 and TRBJ1-2; D is uncertain. Trimming removed 4 bases at V and 3 bases at J, with 9 bases between. Germline loops: CDR1 MGHDK, CDR2 SYGVNS. The CDR3 extends over 13 amino acids. The CDR3: CASSGTRYYGYTF. The CDR3 bases are TGTGCCAGCAGTGGGACCCGATACTATGGCTACACCTTC.

V usage is TRBV5-4 and J usage is TRBJ1-3; a possible D gene is TRBD1 (6 bases). CDR1 is SGHNT and CDR2 is YYREEE in the germline V gene (reference sequence). The CDR3 spans 18 residues. With 0 bases removed from V and 0 bases from J, the gap between germline ends came to 16 bases. This chain's CDR3 is CASSLARGGRASGNTIYF. The CDR3 DNA is TGTGCCAGCAGCTTGGCCAGAGGGGGGAGGGCCTCTGGAAACACCATATATTTT.

This rearrangement joins TRBV4-3 to TRBJ2-7, with D possibly being TRBD1 or TRBD2 (5 bases each). V gave up 3 bases and J gave up 4 bases, with 19 bases separating them. CDR1 and CDR2 (germline): LGHNA, YSLEER. The CDR3 loop spans 16 amino acids. CDR3 protein: CASSQGTPRSFYEQYF. The CDR3 bases are TGCGCCAGCAGCCAGGGGACCCCCCGGTCCTTTTACGAGCAGTACTTC.

The sample holds one count of this clone. This chain uses TRBV19 with TRBJ1-3; D unclear. Trimming took 7 bases from V and 0 from J, leaving 10 bases between them. The CDR3 spans 14 residues. Germline-derived CDR1 and CDR2 are LNHDA and SQIVND (reference sequence). The CDR3 sequence is CASKDENSGNTIYF. The CDR3 DNA is TGTGCCAGTAAGGACGAAAACTCTGGAAACACCATATATTTT.

The rearrangement joins TRBV7-2 to TRBJ2-1; 9 nucleotides agree with TRBD1. Germline V gene lookup returns CDR1 SGHTA and CDR2 FQGNSA. This CDR3 contains 15 residues. The V and J ends lost 5 bases and 3 bases, in that order; junction bases with no gene match: 5. DNA for the CDR3: TGTGCCAGCAGCCCCTCGACAGGGGGCTACAATGAGCAGTTCTTC. Translating gives CASSPSTGGYNEQFF.

This chain's CDR3 is CASSQGIAGVVTGELFF. The CDR3 DNA reads as TGTGCCAGCAGCCAAGGGATAGCGGGGGTCGTCACCGGGGAGCTGTTTTTT. The chain carries TRBV3-1 (or the pseudogene TRBV3-2) and TRBJ2-2; 9 nucleotides match TRBD2. The V gene end was trimmed by 1 base and the J gene end by 4 bases; junction bases not matched to a gene: 7. This CDR3 has 17 residues. From germline, CDR1 is LGHDT and CDR2 YNNKEL (reference sequence).